This T cell receptor (beta chain) was sequenced during a study of OX40 agonist ivuxolimab in advanced cancers. The wider study: Dose-escalation patients had hepatocellular carcinoma, melanoma, renal cell or head and neck cancer.

The CDR3 consists of 15 residues. Trimming pared 3 bases from V and 4 bases from J, leaving 12 bases between. CDR1 is KGHSH and CDR2 is LQKENI in the germline V gene. Clones were read by immunoSEQ multiplex PCR, and TCRdb kept only the in-frame ones, dropping some. The sample gives around 39,000 clones, less than 90% of which show up once; roughly 4% is in the top ten. The sequence was obtained from an adult with an advanced solid tumor such as melanoma, head and neck, liver or kidney cancer. This chain connects TRBV18 to TRBJ2-2; weak D call: TRBD2 (6 bases). Sequencing was performed on CD4+ or CD8+ T cells sorted from blood, taken in a trial of the OX40 agonist ivuxolimab. The CDR3 coding sequence is TGTGCCAGCTCACCTAGACTAGATCGCACCGGGGAGCTGTTTTTT. The encoded protein is CASSPRLDRTGELFF.